Here is one T cell receptor beta chain with its context. This entry comes from a study of technical replicates of blood from a few donors. The CDR3 is 14 amino acids. Germline lookup yields CDR1 MNHEY and CDR2 SMNVEV (reference sequence). The germline V and J ends were trimmed by 5 bases and 1 base, with 9 bases remaining between them. Generated by immunoSEQ multiplex PCR, the TCRdb table keeps only in-frame clones and is missing some. The table records 56,000 or so clones, 85% to 95% of them present only once. The chain joins TRBV27 to TRBJ1-5; D ambiguous. The sample was PBMCs. The sequence was obtained from a human donor in good health. Some clones in this sample may be carry-over from other donors' samples. CDR3 DNA: TGTGCCAGCAGTCCAGGATGGAGCAATCAGCCCCAGCATTTT. It is translated as CASSPGWSNQPQHF.